Below are 12 T cell receptor beta chains sequenced from a single sample in a study of blood T cell repertoires in COVID-19 (dated by TCRdb to 2018 to 2021). Libraries were made using the immunoSEQ multiplex PCR assay. TCRdb took this table from immuneACCESS and kept in-frame rearrangements with V and J called. Such tables lack part of the clones; where checked against another copy, unresolved V genes explain under half of the gap, and the rest is unexplained. In all, the sample holds roughly 150,000 clones, and more than 65% of those were seen once. Together, the top ten hold about a tenth of the sample. The specimen was peripheral blood. These receptors were collected from a man in his sixties or seventies with active or convalescent COVID-19.

This clone was counted a single time. The gene calls are TRBV18 and TRBJ2-7; tentatively, D is TRBD2 (5 bases). This CDR3 spans 13 amino acids. The germline CDR1 and CDR2 sequences are KGHSH and LQKENI. Trimming pared 4 bases from V and 3 bases from J, leaving 10 bases between. CDR3 region: CASSQTEGYEQYF. The DNA of the CDR3 is TGTGCCAGCTCACAAACAGAGGGCTACGAGCAGTACTTC. The variable domain in full, with the rest retrieved from reference TRBV18 and TRBJ2-7, is NAGVMQNPRHLVRRRGQEARLRCSPMKGHSHVYWYRQLPEEGLKFMVYLQKENIIDESGMPKERFSAEFPKEGPSILRIQQVVRGDSAAYFCASSQTEGYEQYFGPGTRLTVT.

This rearrangement joins TRBV11-2 to TRBJ1-1; maybe TRBD1 (5 bases). V lost 5 bases and J 8 bases, leaving 21 bases between the germline ends. Germline V gene lookup returns CDR1 SGHAT and CDR2 FQNNGV. The CDR3 extends over 15 amino acids. The CDR3: CASSLINSPGGEAFF. The CDR3 DNA follows: TGTGCCAGCAGCCTCATTAACTCTCCCGGGGGAGAAGCTTTCTTT. The complete variable domain, with remaining parts taken from reference TRBV11-2 and TRBJ1-1, reads EAGVAQSPRYKIIEKRQSVAFWCNPISGHATLYWYQQILGQGPKLLIQFQNNGVVDDSQLPKDRFSAERLKGVDSTLKIQPAKLEDSAVYLCASSLINSPGGEAFFGQGTRLTVV.

The chain couples TRBV19 to TRBJ2-3; D perhaps matches TRBD2 (6 bases). CDR1 is LNHDA and CDR2 is SQIVND in the germline V gene (reference sequence). The CDR3 extends over 14 amino acids. Deletions cut 2 bases from V and 10 bases from J, with 16 bases between. The CDR3 protein is CASSIRDLSQAQYF. CDR3 bases: TGTGCCAGTAGTATACGGGACTTATCCCAAGCGCAGTATTTT.

This chain connects TRBV10-3 to TRBJ2-2, with 7 positions matching TRBD1. Losses at the gene ends were 4 bases for V and 2 bases for J; bases not matched to a gene: 1. Looked up from germline, CDR1 is ENHRY and CDR2 is SYGVKD. The CDR3 spans 14 residues. The CDR3 loop reads CAISGGGNTGELFF. The CDR3 bases are TGTGCCATCAGTGGAGGGGGCAACACCGGGGAGCTGTTTTTT.

This sequence joins TRBV19 and TRBJ2-1; 13 bases align to TRBD2. Trimming took 6 bases from V and 9 from J; bases not matched to a gene: 5. Germline assignment: CDR1 LNHDA and CDR2 SQIVND (reference sequence). The CDR3 has 14 residues. The CDR3 nucleotides read TGTGCCAGTAGACTAGCGGGAGGGCCGGGTGAGCAGTTCTTC. Translation: CASRLAGGPGEQFF.

This chain connects TRBV6-1 to TRBJ1-3, with 9 bases aligning to TRBD1. The CDR3 consists of 16 residues. J lost 3 bases, V lost 3 bases, and 6 bases had no gene match. Germline assignment: CDR1 MNHNS and CDR2 SASEGT. CDR3 sequence reads: CASSEATGGGGNTIYF. Here the CDR3 DNA reads TGTGCCAGCAGTGAGGCTACAGGGGGCGGTGGAAACACCATATATTTT.

The chain links TRBV18 to TRBJ1-3; no definite D call. The V gene's germline CDR1 is KGHSH and CDR2 LQKENI. The CDR3 totals 17 residues. Between the trimmed V and J ends, which lost 0 bases and 2 bases, there was a span of 14 bases. CDR3 coding DNA: TGTGCCAGCTCACCACCCGGCGGGGAGATGGCTGGAAACACCATATATTTT. Translating it yields CASSPPGGEMAGNTIYF.

This clone was picked up one time. The chain employs TRBV2 and TRBJ1-6; a weak D match, TRBD1 (5 bases). CDR1 and CDR2 from the germline V gene are SNHLY and FYNNEI. The CDR3 loop spans 15 amino acids. V lost 4 bases, J lost 8 bases, and 15 bases lay in between. The CDR3 loop is CASSAGKWMHSPLHF. In nucleotides, the CDR3 is TGTGCCAGCAGTGCAGGGAAGTGGATGCATTCACCCCTCCACTTT.

The chain has TRBV5-5 and TRBJ1-6; TRBD1 aligns across 7 bases. The germline V gene encodes CDR1 SGHKS and CDR2 YYEKEE (reference sequence). CDR3 length equals 16 residues. Trimming at V came to 4 bases and at J to 10 bases, leaving 14 bases not matched to a gene. CDR3 nucleotides: TGTGCCAGCAGCCTATCAAGGGGGCGCGGGGGGTCACCCCTCCACTTT. Amino acids: CASSLSRGRGGSPLHF.

This chain's CDR3 is CASFPDRGEKLFF. The DNA for the CDR3 is TGTGCCAGCTTTCCCGACAGGGGGGAAAAACTGTTTTTT. The chain carries TRBV18 and TRBJ1-4; 9 nucleotides match TRBD1. Trimming took 7 bases from V and 8 from J; bases not matched to a gene: 5. CDR1 KGHSH and CDR2 LQKENI come from the germline V gene. The CDR3 extends over 13 amino acids.

This rearrangement joins TRBV2 to TRBJ2-7; D is unresolved. Germline CDR1 is SNHLY and CDR2 is FYNNEI. Trimming shortened V by 6 bases and J by 9 bases, and 18 bases separated the two germline ends. CDR3 size: 13 residues. This CDR3 reads CASRAGPSGGQYF. In DNA, the CDR3 is TGTGCCAGCAGAGCTGGTCCGTCCGGTGGGCAGTACTTC.

The V call is TRBV28, the J call TRBJ2-7, with D hard to call. CDR1 and CDR2 from the germline V gene are MDHEN and SYDVKM. CDR3 length: 15 amino acids. Trimming took 7 bases from V and 5 from J, leaving 21 bases between them. The CDR3 loop is CASTPAPLSVDEQYF. DNA for the CDR3: TGTGCCAGCACCCCGGCCCCTCTAAGCGTCGACGAGCAGTACTTC. The full variable domain, completed using reference TRBV28 and TRBJ2-7, is DVKVTQSSRYLVKRTGEKVFLECVQDMDHENMFWYRQDPGLGLRLIYFSYDVKMKEKGDIPEGYSVSREKKERFSLILESASTNQTSMYLCASTPAPLSVDEQYFGPGTRLTVT.